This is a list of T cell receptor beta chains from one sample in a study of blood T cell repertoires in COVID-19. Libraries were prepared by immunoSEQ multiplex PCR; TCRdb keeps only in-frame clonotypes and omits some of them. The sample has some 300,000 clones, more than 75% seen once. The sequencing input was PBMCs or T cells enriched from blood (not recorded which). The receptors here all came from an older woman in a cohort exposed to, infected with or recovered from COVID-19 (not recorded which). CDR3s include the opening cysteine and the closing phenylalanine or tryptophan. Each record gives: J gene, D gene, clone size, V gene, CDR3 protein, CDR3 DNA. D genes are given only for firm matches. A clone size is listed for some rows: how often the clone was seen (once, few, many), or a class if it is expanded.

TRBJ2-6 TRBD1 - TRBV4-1 CASSQGLILFRDRDSGANVLTF TGCGCCAGCAGCCAAGGGTTAATCCTTTTCCGGGACAGGGACTCTGGGGCCAACGTCCTGACTTTC
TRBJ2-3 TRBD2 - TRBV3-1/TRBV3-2 CASSQGGRARDTQYF TGTGCCAGCAGCCAAGGCGGGAGGGCACGAGATACGCAGTATTTT
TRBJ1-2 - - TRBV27 CASSFRAGLSYGYTF TGTGCCAGCAGTTTCCGAGCAGGGCTATCCTATGGCTACACCTTC
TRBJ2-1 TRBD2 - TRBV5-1 CASSLATSGNEQFF TGCGCCAGCAGCTTGGCAACTAGCGGCAATGAGCAGTTCTTC
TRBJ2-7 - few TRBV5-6 CASSNHQGLGEQYF TGTGCCAGCAGCAACCATCAGGGGTTAGGGGAGCAGTACTTC
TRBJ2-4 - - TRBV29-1 CSVVGGSQNIQYF TGCAGCGTTGTGGGGGGAAGCCAAAACATTCAGTACTTC
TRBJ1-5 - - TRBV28 CASSFAGQTYQPQHF TGTGCCAGCAGTTTCGCCGGACAGACCTATCAGCCCCAGCATTTT
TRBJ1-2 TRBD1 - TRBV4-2 CASSQTTLGQGARDYGYTF TGTGCCAGCAGCCAAACTACCCTGGGACAGGGGGCGCGAGACTATGGCTACACCTTC
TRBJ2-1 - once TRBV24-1 CATSDLGAIWFF TGTGCCACCAGTGACCTGGGGGCAATATGGTTCTTC
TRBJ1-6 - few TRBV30 CAWSVGPLGSSPLHF TGTGCCTGGAGTGTAGGCCCTCTTGGGAGCTCACCCCTCCACTTT
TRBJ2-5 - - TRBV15 CATSRDSYLETQYF TGTGCCACCAGCAGAGATAGCTACCTAGAGACCCAGTACTTC
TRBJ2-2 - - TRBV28 CASSNRVTGELFF TGTGCCAGCAGCAACAGGGTCACCGGGGAGCTGTTTTTT
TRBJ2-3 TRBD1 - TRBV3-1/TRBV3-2 CASSRQTGSGTDTQYF TGTGCCAGCAGCCGCCAGACAGGGAGCGGCACAGATACGCAGTATTTT
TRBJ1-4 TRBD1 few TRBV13 CASSLGPGQGGEKLFF TGTGCCAGCAGCTTAGGTCCGGGACAGGGAGGTGAAAAACTGTTTTTT
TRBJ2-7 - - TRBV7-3 CASSLGAGESYEQYF TGTGCCAGCAGCTTAGGGGCAGGGGAATCCTACGAGCAGTACTTC
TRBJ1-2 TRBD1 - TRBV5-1 CASSPYRGWNYGYTF TGCGCCAGCAGCCCTTACAGGGGGTGGAACTATGGCTACACCTTC
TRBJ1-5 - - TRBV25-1 CASSEGDHDQPQHF TGTGCCAGCAGTGAGGGCGATCATGATCAGCCCCAGCATTTT
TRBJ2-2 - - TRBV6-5 CASSYSGFQQGGELFF TGTGCCAGCAGTTACTCGGGGTTCCAACAGGGCGGGGAGCTGTTTTTT
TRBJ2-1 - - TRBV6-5 CASSSAGLQIYNEQFF TGTGCCAGCAGTTCCGCGGGACTCCAGATTTACAATGAGCAGTTCTTC
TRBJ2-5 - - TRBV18 CASSPPQATWETQYF TGTGCCAGCTCACCCCCCCAGGCTACCTGGGAGACCCAGTACTTC
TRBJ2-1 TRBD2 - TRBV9 CASSGLAGDNEQFF TGTGCCAGCAGTGGACTAGCGGGAGACAATGAGCAGTTCTTC
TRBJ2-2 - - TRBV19 CASIQGGANTGELFF TGTGCCAGTATTCAAGGGGGGGCGAACACCGGGGAGCTGTTTTTT
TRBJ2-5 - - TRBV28 CASSVQGGRETQYF TGTGCCAGCAGCGTACAGGGGGGGCGAGAGACCCAGTACTTC
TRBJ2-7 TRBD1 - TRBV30 CAWRTTGNEQYF TGTGCCTGGAGGACGACAGGGAACGAGCAGTACTTC
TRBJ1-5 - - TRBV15 CATSRGGASNQPQHF TGTGCCACCAGCAGAGGGGGAGCTAGCAATCAGCCCCAGCATTTT
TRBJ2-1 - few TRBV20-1 CSAREELQQFF TGCAGTGCTAGAGAAGAGCTGCAGCAGTTCTTC
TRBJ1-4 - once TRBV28 CASMRGAGEKLFF TGTGCCAGCATGCGGGGGGCGGGAGAAAAACTGTTTTTT
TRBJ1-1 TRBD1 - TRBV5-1 CASGTGISVYTEAFF TGCGCCAGCGGGACAGGGATCTCGGTTTACACTGAAGCTTTCTTT
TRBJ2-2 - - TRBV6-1 CASSEFIVEVTTGELFF TGTGCCAGCAGTGAATTCATCGTGGAGGTCACAACCGGGGAGCTGTTTTTT
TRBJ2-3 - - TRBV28 CASSFGSADTQYF TGTGCCAGCAGTTTCGGAAGCGCAGATACGCAGTATTTT
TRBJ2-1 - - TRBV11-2 CASSLDGGEQFF TGTGCCAGCAGCTTAGACGGTGGTGAGCAGTTCTTC
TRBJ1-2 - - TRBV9 CASSATEYGYTF TGTGCCAGCAGCGCGACAGAATATGGCTACACCTTC
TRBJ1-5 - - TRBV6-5 CGEGNSNQPQHF TGTGGGGAGGGAAATAGCAATCAGCCCCAGCATTTT
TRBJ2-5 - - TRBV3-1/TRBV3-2 CASSSREETQYF TGTGCCAGCAGCTCCCGGGAAGAGACCCAGTACTTC
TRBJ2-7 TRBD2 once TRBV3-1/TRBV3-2 CASSQEGTRFYEQYF TGTGCCAGCAGCCAAGAAGGGACTAGATTCTACGAGCAGTACTTC
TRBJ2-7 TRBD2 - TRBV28 CASSPLAESSYEQYF TGTGCCAGCAGCCCACTAGCGGAAAGCTCCTACGAGCAGTACTTC
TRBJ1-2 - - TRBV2 CASTEDSPGGYTF TGTGCCAGCACCGAGGACAGCCCCGGGGGCTACACCTTC
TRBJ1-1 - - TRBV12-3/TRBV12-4 CASSRTENTEAFF TGTGCCAGCAGTCGGACAGAGAACACTGAAGCTTTCTTT
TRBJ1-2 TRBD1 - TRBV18 CASSGATGFQGYTF TGTGCCAGCTCGGGAGCGACAGGGTTTCAGGGCTACACCTTC
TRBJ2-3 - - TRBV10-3 CAISGGLSSTDTQYF TGTGCCATCAGTGGGGGACTCTCCTCCACAGATACGCAGTATTTT
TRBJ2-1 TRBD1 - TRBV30 CAWSVGGYVNEQFF TGTGCCTGGAGTGTAGGGGGCTATGTCAATGAGCAGTTCTTC
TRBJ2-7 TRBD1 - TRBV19 CASSMGQGAYEQYF TGTGCCAGTAGTATGGGGCAGGGGGCCTACGAGCAGTACTTC
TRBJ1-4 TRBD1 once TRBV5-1 CASSRGTAGDEKLFF TGCGCCAGCAGCCGGGGGACAGCCGGAGATGAAAAACTGTTTTTT
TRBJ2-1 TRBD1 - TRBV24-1 CATSGQGVGWYEQFF TGTGCCACCAGCGGACAGGGGGTGGGGTGGTATGAGCAGTTCTTC
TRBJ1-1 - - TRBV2 CASSAEGNTEAFF TGTGCCAGCAGTGCGGAGGGAAACACTGAAGCTTTCTTT
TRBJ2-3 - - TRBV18 CASSPKGPRGYSTDTQYF TGTGCCAGCTCACCAAAGGGCCCCCGGGGTTATAGCACAGATACGCAGTATTTT
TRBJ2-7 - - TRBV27 CASSFRSEQYF TGTGCCAGCAGTTTCCGGTCCGAGCAGTACTTC
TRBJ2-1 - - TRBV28 CASGGSYNEQFF TGTGCCAGCGGGGGGTCCTACAATGAGCAGTTCTTC
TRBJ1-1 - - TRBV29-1 CSVEGRSQGEAFF TGCAGCGTTGAAGGACGATCGCAGGGTGAAGCTTTCTTT
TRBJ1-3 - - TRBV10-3 CAISPRDTSSGNTIYF TGTGCCATCAGTCCTCGGGACACATCGTCTGGAAACACCATATATTTT
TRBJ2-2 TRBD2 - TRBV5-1 CASSSGLAGPGELFF TGCGCCAGCAGCTCGGGACTAGCGGGACCCGGGGAGCTGTTTTTT
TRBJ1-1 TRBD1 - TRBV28 CASSSPNDRGNTEAFF TGTGCCAGCAGTTCACCCAACGACAGGGGGAACACTGAAGCTTTCTTT
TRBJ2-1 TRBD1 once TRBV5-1 CASSPGQTNEQFF TGCGCCAGCAGCCCGGGACAGACCAATGAGCAGTTCTTC
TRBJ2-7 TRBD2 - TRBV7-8 CASSLDSGRARKQYF TGTGCCAGCAGCTTAGATAGCGGGAGGGCTCGAAAGCAGTACTTC
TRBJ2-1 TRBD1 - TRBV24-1 CATSEAGTGGSRYNEQFF TGTGCCACCAGTGAGGCCGGGACAGGGGGTAGTCGATACAATGAGCAGTTCTTC
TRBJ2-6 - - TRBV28 CASTRQASGANVLTF TGTGCCAGCACACGACAGGCCTCTGGGGCCAACGTCCTGACTTTC
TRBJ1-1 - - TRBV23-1 CASSQSRPGPLMNTEAFF TGCGCCAGCAGTCAATCTCGGCCAGGTCCCTTAATGAACACTGAAGCTTTCTTT
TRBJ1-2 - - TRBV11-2 CASSLGGGYGYTF TGTGCCAGCAGCTTAGGCGGGGGCTATGGCTACACCTTC
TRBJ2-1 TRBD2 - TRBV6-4 CASRETSNYEQFF TGTGCCAGCAGGGAGACTAGCAACTATGAGCAGTTCTTC